The T cell receptor beta chain described here comes from a study of blood T cell repertoires in COVID-19. The V end lost 4 bases, the J end lost 2 bases, and 9 bases lay between the germline ends. Per the germline V gene, CDR1 is SGDLS and CDR2 is YYNGEE. The CDR3 has 14 amino acids. In the original analysis: Amplification from reference gene primers served as the basis for estimated nucleated cell counts. Libraries were prepared by immunoSEQ multiplex PCR; TCRdb keeps only in-frame clonotypes and omits some of them. V and J calls and clone size are copied from that table; D and trimming were computed from the DNA. The sample records more than 150,000 clones, approximately 87% being singletons.

The material sequenced was peripheral blood. This chain connects TRBV9 to TRBJ2-2; D uncertain. The receptor was isolated from a woman younger than 35 who had recovered from COVID-19. CDR3 bases: TGTGCCAGCAGCACGCCGGTTAACACCGGGGAGCTGTTTTTT. Translated: CASSTPVNTGELFF.